The rows below give T cell receptor beta chains drawn from one sample of a study of T cell responses to AZD1222 COVID-19 vaccine. Sequencing was performed with immunoSEQ multiplex PCR; in TCRdb, only in-frame clones are kept and a portion is missing. This table has about 180,000 clones, about nine tenths appearing once. Source: peripheral blood, taken on day 0 of AZD1222 vaccination. Receptor source: an adult in good health. The CDR3 runs from the conserved cysteine through the conserved F or W. D genes are given only for firm matches.

d_call,v_call,j_call,cdr3_nt,cdr3_aa
TRBD1,TRBV19,TRBJ1-1,TGTGCCAGTAGTGCCGATGCCGGGACAGGGGGCCTGAACACTGAAGCTTTCTTT,CASSADAGTGGLNTEAFF
-,TRBV5-6,TRBJ1-3,TGTGCCAGCAGGCGGGGCAGGGTCAACTCTGGAAACACCATATATTTT,CASRRGRVNSGNTIYF
-,TRBV11-2,TRBJ1-4,TGTGCCAGCAGCCACCGGAGAGGGGTTGAGGAAAAACTGTTTTTT,CASSHRRGVEEKLFF
-,TRBV7-8,TRBJ1-6,TGTGCCAGCAGCTTAACTGGGAACAATTCACCCCTCCACTTT,CASSLTGNNSPLHF
-,TRBV6-4,TRBJ2-2,TGTGCCAGCAGTGTTCTAGGGGGGACCGGGGAGCTGTTTTTT,CASSVLGGTGELFF
-,TRBV7-2,TRBJ1-4,TGTGCCAGCAGCCGTACATCAGGGAGCGAAAAACTGTTTTTT,CASSRTSGSEKLFF
-,TRBV19,TRBJ1-5,TGTGCCAGTAGGGCGGCGAGTCAGCCCCAGCATTTT,CASRAASQPQHF
TRBD1,TRBV7-9,TRBJ2-7,TGTTTCTCCGGACAGGACTACGAGCAGTACTTC,CFSGQDYEQYF
-,TRBV6-1,TRBJ2-1,TGTGCCAGCAGTGAGGGGGTCCCCAATGAGCAGTTCTTC,CASSEGVPNEQFF
-,TRBV28,TRBJ1-2,TGTGCCAGCAGTTTATCCGGGGGCGGCGTCTATCGGACCTTC,CASSLSGGGVYRTF
-,TRBV2,TRBJ1-1,TGTGCCAGCAGTGAAGGGGCAGGACGGGAGACCCTGCCTGAAGCTTTCTTT,CASSEGAGRETLPEAFF
-,TRBV5-4,TRBJ1-1,TGTGCCAGCAGCTACTTGACCGGAGGAAACACTGAAGCTTTCTTT,CASSYLTGGNTEAFF
-,TRBV19,TRBJ1-6,TGTGCCAGTAGTATTGGGAATTCACCCCTCCACTTT,CASSIGNSPLHF
-,TRBV14,TRBJ2-2,TGTGCCAGCAGCCGGCTGGTCGGGGAGCTGTTTTTT,CASSRLVGELFF
TRBD1,TRBV5-1,TRBJ1-1,TGCGCCAGCAGCTCGGGACAGCAGAACACTGAAGCTTTCTTT,CASSSGQQNTEAFF
-,TRBV2,TRBJ1-5,TGTGCCAGCAGTGGGGGAAGGAGCAATCAGCCCCAGCATTTT,CASSGGRSNQPQHF
-,TRBV27,TRBJ1-2,TGTGCCAGCAGTTTAACTGGGGGCAATATCTATGGCTACACCTTC,CASSLTGGNIYGYTF
-,TRBV2,TRBJ1-2,TGTGCCAGCAGTGAATTAGGGAATGGCTACACCTTC,CASSELGNGYTF
-,TRBV6-5,TRBJ1-1,TGTGCCAGCAGCGATAGGATAAGGCGAACTGAAGCTTTCTTT,CASSDRIRRTEAFF
TRBD2,TRBV6-5,TRBJ2-1,TGTGCCAGCACCATGGGGCGGGGGGTCAATGAGCAGTTCTTC,CASTMGRGVNEQFF
-,TRBV13,TRBJ2-2,TGTGCCAGCAGCATGCCTACCGGGGAGCTGTTTTTT,CASSMPTGELFF
TRBD1,TRBV6-2/TRBV6-3,TRBJ1-2,TGTGCCAGCAGTTTTCCGGGACAGAACCACTATGGCTACACCTTC,CASSFPGQNHYGYTF
-,TRBV27,TRBJ2-1,TGTGCCAGCAGTAACGGACGTACCCTGGGGTTCTTC,CASSNGRTLGFF
TRBD2,TRBV5-4,TRBJ2-7,TGTGCCAGCAGTTTCCTTCGACGGGGGGTGGGGCACGAGCAGTACTTC,CASSFLRRGVGHEQYF
-,TRBV28,TRBJ1-2,TGTGCCAGCAGTTTATTGGTGGATGGCTACACCTTC,CASSLLVDGYTF
TRBD1,TRBV19,TRBJ2-7,TGTGCCAGTAGTTTGCGGACAGGGTTAGGCGAGCAGTACTTC,CASSLRTGLGEQYF
TRBD2,TRBV9,TRBJ2-5,TGTGCCAGCAGCCCAGGGATGCGGGGGGAATGGGAAGAGACCCAGTACTTC,CASSPGMRGEWEETQYF
TRBD2,TRBV19,TRBJ2-1,TGTGCCAGTACCTTAGCGGGGGGATCTGGTGAGCAGTTCTTC,CASTLAGGSGEQFF